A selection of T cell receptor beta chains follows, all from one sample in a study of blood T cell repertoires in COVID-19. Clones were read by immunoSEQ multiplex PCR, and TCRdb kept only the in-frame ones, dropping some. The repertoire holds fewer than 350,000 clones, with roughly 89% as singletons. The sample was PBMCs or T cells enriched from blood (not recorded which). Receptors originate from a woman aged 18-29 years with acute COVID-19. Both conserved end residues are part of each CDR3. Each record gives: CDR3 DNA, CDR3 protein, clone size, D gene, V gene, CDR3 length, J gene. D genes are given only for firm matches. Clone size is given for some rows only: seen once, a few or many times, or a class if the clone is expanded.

cdr3_nt: TGTGCCAGCAGCTTAGTCGTACTAGCGGGGCAAGAGACCCAGTACTTC
cdr3_aa: CASSLVVLAGQETQYF
clone_size: NA
d_call: TRBD2
v_call: TRBV7-9
cdr3_length: 16
j_call: TRBJ2-5

cdr3_nt: TGTGCCAGCTCACCAATCGGGGATAGGTCCTACGAGCAGTACTTC
cdr3_aa: CASSPIGDRSYEQYF
clone_size: NA
d_call: NA
v_call: TRBV18
cdr3_length: 15
j_call: TRBJ2-7

cdr3_nt: TGCGCCAGCAGTGAGTCTGGTGGCGGGACCCAGTACTTC
cdr3_aa: CASSESGGGTQYF
clone_size: NA
d_call: NA
v_call: TRBV10-1
cdr3_length: 13
j_call: TRBJ2-5

cdr3_nt: TGTGCCTCGAAAGCCGGGACAGGGGGCTCTGAAGCTTTCTTT
cdr3_aa: CASKAGTGGSEAFF
clone_size: NA
d_call: TRBD1
v_call: TRBV30
cdr3_length: 14
j_call: TRBJ1-1

cdr3_nt: TGTGCCTGGCCTTTTCCAGGGTTCGCCTACGAGCAGTACTTC
cdr3_aa: CAWPFPGFAYEQYF
clone_size: NA
d_call: NA
v_call: TRBV30
cdr3_length: 14
j_call: TRBJ2-7

cdr3_nt: TGCGCCAGCAGCAACCCGGGAGGGCCCTACGAGCAGTACTTC
cdr3_aa: CASSNPGGPYEQYF
clone_size: NA
d_call: TRBD2
v_call: TRBV5-1
cdr3_length: 14
j_call: TRBJ2-7

cdr3_nt: TGTGCCAGCAGCACGGACGGGAACTCCTACAATGAGCAGTTCTTC
cdr3_aa: CASSTDGNSYNEQFF
clone_size: NA
d_call: NA
v_call: TRBV5-4
cdr3_length: 15
j_call: TRBJ2-1

cdr3_nt: TGTGCCAGCAGTCAAAGGGCAGGGGGCTACGAGCAGTACTTC
cdr3_aa: CASSQRAGGYEQYF
clone_size: once
d_call: TRBD1
v_call: TRBV27
cdr3_length: 14
j_call: TRBJ2-7

cdr3_nt: TGTGCCTGGAGTGTACTGAGGGCGTTTGGCTACACCTTC
cdr3_aa: CAWSVLRAFGYTF
clone_size: once
d_call: NA
v_call: TRBV30
cdr3_length: 13
j_call: TRBJ1-2

cdr3_nt: TGTGCCAGCAGCCAAGTAGACTACAATGAGCAGTTCTTC
cdr3_aa: CASSQVDYNEQFF
clone_size: NA
d_call: NA
v_call: TRBV3-1/TRBV3-2
cdr3_length: 13
j_call: TRBJ2-1

cdr3_nt: TGTGCCAGCAGCCGACAGGGAACTAATGAAAAACTGTTTTTT
cdr3_aa: CASSRQGTNEKLFF
clone_size: NA
d_call: TRBD1
v_call: TRBV7-9
cdr3_length: 14
j_call: TRBJ1-4

cdr3_nt: TGTGCCAGCTCCGAGAGACTACCTTACGAGCAGTACTTC
cdr3_aa: CASSERLPYEQYF
clone_size: NA
d_call: NA
v_call: TRBV27
cdr3_length: 13
j_call: TRBJ2-7

cdr3_nt: TGTGCCAGCAGGGGGACAGACTACGAGCAGTACTTC
cdr3_aa: CASRGTDYEQYF
clone_size: NA
d_call: TRBD1
v_call: TRBV6-5
cdr3_length: 12
j_call: TRBJ2-7

cdr3_nt: TGTGCCAGCAGTTTTCCAGGGGGCGGAACTGAAGCTTTCTTT
cdr3_aa: CASSFPGGGTEAFF
clone_size: NA
d_call: TRBD1
v_call: TRBV6-5
cdr3_length: 14
j_call: TRBJ1-1

cdr3_nt: TGTGCCAGCAGTTATTCCTCTAGCGGGCCCACCTCCTACGAGCAGTACTTC
cdr3_aa: CASSYSSSGPTSYEQYF
clone_size: NA
d_call: TRBD2
v_call: TRBV6-2/TRBV6-3
cdr3_length: 17
j_call: TRBJ2-7

cdr3_nt: TGTGCCAGCAGTACTCACTTGGGGTCGGGGTTGGGTCAGCCCCAGCATTTT
cdr3_aa: CASSTHLGSGLGQPQHF
clone_size: NA
d_call: NA
v_call: TRBV6-2/TRBV6-3
cdr3_length: 17
j_call: TRBJ1-5

cdr3_nt: TGTGCCTGGAGTTTTAGCGGGACGACCTACGAGCAGTACTTC
cdr3_aa: CAWSFSGTTYEQYF
clone_size: NA
d_call: TRBD2
v_call: TRBV30
cdr3_length: 14
j_call: TRBJ2-7

cdr3_nt: TGTGCCACCAGCACCCTAGCGGGAGGCCTCGAGCAGTACTTC
cdr3_aa: CATSTLAGGLEQYF
clone_size: NA
d_call: TRBD2
v_call: TRBV15
cdr3_length: 14
j_call: TRBJ2-7

cdr3_nt: TGCGCCAGCAGCGCTAGCGGGGGAAACACCGGGGAGCTGTTTTTT
cdr3_aa: CASSASGGNTGELFF
clone_size: NA
d_call: TRBD2
v_call: TRBV4-1
cdr3_length: 15
j_call: TRBJ2-2

cdr3_nt: TGTGCCACAGGGGTTCTAGGAACCAAAAACATTCAGTACTTC
cdr3_aa: CATGVLGTKNIQYF
clone_size: NA
d_call: NA
v_call: TRBV19
cdr3_length: 14
j_call: TRBJ2-4

cdr3_nt: TGTGCCAGCAGTTACTCGAAGGCAGGGGGTCGGCAACTGTTTTTT
cdr3_aa: CASSYSKAGGRQLFF
clone_size: many
d_call: TRBD1
v_call: TRBV6-5
cdr3_length: 15
j_call: TRBJ1-4

cdr3_nt: TGTGCCAGCAGCTTAAGGCGGGTTTACAATGAGCAGTTCTTC
cdr3_aa: CASSLRRVYNEQFF
clone_size: NA
d_call: NA
v_call: TRBV13
cdr3_length: 14
j_call: TRBJ2-1

cdr3_nt: TGTGCCAGCAGTACAGGGTGGAACACTGAAGCTTTCTTT
cdr3_aa: CASSTGWNTEAFF
clone_size: NA
d_call: NA
v_call: TRBV28
cdr3_length: 13
j_call: TRBJ1-1

cdr3_nt: TGTGCCACCAGCAGGGAATATGTGGGACTAGCGGGTATCACAGATACGCAGTATTTT
cdr3_aa: CATSREYVGLAGITDTQYF
clone_size: NA
d_call: TRBD2
v_call: TRBV15
cdr3_length: 19
j_call: TRBJ2-3

cdr3_nt: TGTGCCAGCAGCCCGACAGGGGACTATGGCTACACCTTC
cdr3_aa: CASSPTGDYGYTF
clone_size: NA
d_call: TRBD1
v_call: TRBV12-3/TRBV12-4
cdr3_length: 13
j_call: TRBJ1-2

cdr3_nt: TGTGCCAGCAGCTCCCAGGAAGTCTATGGCTACACCTTC
cdr3_aa: CASSSQEVYGYTF
clone_size: NA
d_call: NA
v_call: TRBV7-2
cdr3_length: 13
j_call: TRBJ1-2

cdr3_nt: TGTGCCAGCAGTTACCGGACAGGGGGCTTCAATGAGCAGTTCTTC
cdr3_aa: CASSYRTGGFNEQFF
clone_size: NA
d_call: TRBD1
v_call: TRBV6-5
cdr3_length: 15
j_call: TRBJ2-1

cdr3_nt: TGTGCCAGCAGCTTGGGGTTTGCGGGAGCGTACTCTAGCACAGATACGCAGTATTTT
cdr3_aa: CASSLGFAGAYSSTDTQYF
clone_size: NA
d_call: TRBD2
v_call: TRBV5-4
cdr3_length: 19
j_call: TRBJ2-3

cdr3_nt: TGTGCCAGCAGCGCGGACAGGGTACGTGACACTGAAGCTTTCTTT
cdr3_aa: CASSADRVRDTEAFF
clone_size: NA
d_call: TRBD1
v_call: TRBV7-3
cdr3_length: 15
j_call: TRBJ1-1

cdr3_nt: TGTGCCAGCAGCCCTGCATTAGCGGAAAACAATGAGCAGTTCTTC
cdr3_aa: CASSPALAENNEQFF
clone_size: NA
d_call: NA
v_call: TRBV7-9
cdr3_length: 15
j_call: TRBJ2-1

cdr3_nt: TGCGCCAGCAGCGTCCGGACTAGCGGGAGGGTAAATGAGCAGTTCTTC
cdr3_aa: CASSVRTSGRVNEQFF
clone_size: NA
d_call: TRBD2
v_call: TRBV4-1
cdr3_length: 16
j_call: TRBJ2-1

cdr3_nt: TGCAGCGTTATAGGACAGAAGCAGTTCTTC
cdr3_aa: CSVIGQKQFF
clone_size: NA
d_call: NA
v_call: TRBV29-1
cdr3_length: 10
j_call: TRBJ2-1

cdr3_nt: TGTGCCAGCTCACTTAAACAGGGGACAAGCTCTGGAAACACCATATATTTT
cdr3_aa: CASSLKQGTSSGNTIYF
clone_size: NA
d_call: TRBD1
v_call: TRBV18
cdr3_length: 17
j_call: TRBJ1-3

cdr3_nt: TGTGCCAGCAGTGAAAATCCTGTCGGTGAGCAGTTCTTC
cdr3_aa: CASSENPVGEQFF
clone_size: many
d_call: NA
v_call: TRBV6-4
cdr3_length: 13
j_call: TRBJ2-1

cdr3_nt: TGTGCCATCAGTGAGCGGGAGCAGAGGGCTGAGCAGTTCTTC
cdr3_aa: CAISEREQRAEQFF
clone_size: NA
d_call: NA
v_call: TRBV10-3
cdr3_length: 14
j_call: TRBJ2-1

cdr3_nt: TGTGCCAGCAGCGGGCCCCGTAATACGCAGTATTTT
cdr3_aa: CASSGPRNTQYF
clone_size: NA
d_call: NA
v_call: TRBV7-9
cdr3_length: 12
j_call: TRBJ2-3

cdr3_nt: TGTGCCACCAGCGCGTCCAGGGCAGATACGCAGTATTTT
cdr3_aa: CATSASRADTQYF
clone_size: NA
d_call: NA
v_call: TRBV15
cdr3_length: 13
j_call: TRBJ2-3

cdr3_nt: TGTGCCAGCAGTTACTCGATCCTGGGAGCTAACTATGGCTACACCTTC
cdr3_aa: CASSYSILGANYGYTF
clone_size: NA
d_call: NA
v_call: TRBV6-5
cdr3_length: 16
j_call: TRBJ1-2

cdr3_nt: TGTGCCAGCAGCCCCCCGGGACAGGACTATGGCTACACCTTC
cdr3_aa: CASSPPGQDYGYTF
clone_size: NA
d_call: TRBD1
v_call: TRBV7-9
cdr3_length: 14
j_call: TRBJ1-2

cdr3_nt: TGCAGCGTTGAGTCTAGCGGGAGCTCCACAGATACGCAGTATTTT
cdr3_aa: CSVESSGSSTDTQYF
clone_size: NA
d_call: TRBD2
v_call: TRBV29-1
cdr3_length: 15
j_call: TRBJ2-3

cdr3_nt: TGTGCCAGCAGGTCGACATCCTACGAGCAGTACTTC
cdr3_aa: CASRSTSYEQYF
clone_size: once
d_call: NA
v_call: TRBV6-5
cdr3_length: 12
j_call: TRBJ2-7

cdr3_nt: TGTGCCAGCAGCTACGGGACTAGCGGCTACAATGAGCAGTTCTTC
cdr3_aa: CASSYGTSGYNEQFF
clone_size: NA
d_call: TRBD2
v_call: TRBV28
cdr3_length: 15
j_call: TRBJ2-1

cdr3_nt: TGCGCCAGCAGAGTACTAGGCAATGAGCAGTTCTTC
cdr3_aa: CASRVLGNEQFF
clone_size: NA
d_call: NA
v_call: TRBV10-2
cdr3_length: 12
j_call: TRBJ2-1

cdr3_nt: TGTGCCAGCAGCCTTAGCGGGAGAGGGGGGTATGAGCAGTTCTTC
cdr3_aa: CASSLSGRGGYEQFF
clone_size: NA
d_call: TRBD2
v_call: TRBV11-3
cdr3_length: 15
j_call: TRBJ2-1

cdr3_nt: TGTGCCAGCAGCTTTCACAGGGCTGGCTACACCTTC
cdr3_aa: CASSFHRAGYTF
clone_size: NA
d_call: NA
v_call: TRBV11-2
cdr3_length: 12
j_call: TRBJ1-2

cdr3_nt: TGCGCCAGCAGCTTATCGCAGGGAATAGCCAAAAACATTCAGTACTTC
cdr3_aa: CASSLSQGIAKNIQYF
clone_size: once
d_call: NA
v_call: TRBV5-1
cdr3_length: 16
j_call: TRBJ2-4

cdr3_nt: TGCGCCAGCGGGTGGGAGAGCTACAATGAGCAGTTCTTC
cdr3_aa: CASGWESYNEQFF
clone_size: NA
d_call: NA
v_call: TRBV10-2
cdr3_length: 13
j_call: TRBJ2-1

cdr3_nt: TGTGCCAGCAGCTTGAGGGCGGGAGAGACAGATACGCAGTATTTT
cdr3_aa: CASSLRAGETDTQYF
clone_size: NA
d_call: TRBD2
v_call: TRBV7-2
cdr3_length: 15
j_call: TRBJ2-3

cdr3_nt: TGCAGCGGCACTAGCTTGAGCTCCTACAATGAGCAGTTCTTC
cdr3_aa: CSGTSLSSYNEQFF
clone_size: NA
d_call: NA
v_call: TRBV29-1
cdr3_length: 14
j_call: TRBJ2-1

cdr3_nt: TGTGCCAGCCTCAAACCACAGGGTACCTATGGCTACACCTTC
cdr3_aa: CASLKPQGTYGYTF
clone_size: NA
d_call: NA
v_call: TRBV19
cdr3_length: 14
j_call: TRBJ1-2

cdr3_nt: TGCGCCAGCAGGACGGGAGTAGAGACCGGGGAGCTGTTTTTT
cdr3_aa: CASRTGVETGELFF
clone_size: few
d_call: NA
v_call: TRBV5-1
cdr3_length: 14
j_call: TRBJ2-2

cdr3_nt: TGTGCCACTATGGACGGGGACTCTCCTGGGGCCAACGTCCTGACTTTC
cdr3_aa: CATMDGDSPGANVLTF
clone_size: NA
d_call: NA
v_call: TRBV28
cdr3_length: 16
j_call: TRBJ2-6